The text below deals with one T cell receptor (beta chain). What it recognizes is unknown. One base away lies a much larger clone, so this may be a sequencing read error. From unsorted bulk tissue weighing about 18-30 mg, DNA and RNA were co-extracted. Starting from approximately 500 ng of total RNA, TCR beta cDNA was produced with a primer in the constant region. For TCR beta, libraries were produced by three nested multiplex PCR rounds using slightly modified ARM-PCR. The two initial PCR rounds, nine to eleven cycles each, used TRBV1-TRBV30 forward and C-beta reverse primers. A single record per CDR3 protein comes from TCRdb applying MiXCR to the multiplex PCR reads. The repertoire has 95,000 to 150,000 distinct CDR3 sequences, around 60% of them found once; the top ten carry 8.4%. The source of the sample is a study of tumor-infiltrating lymphocytes in primary liver carcinoma. CDR1 is SGHDT and CDR2 is YYEEEE in the germline V gene. CDR3 size: 15 residues. V trimming: 4 bases; J trimming: 4 bases; junction bases outside the gene matches: 9.

Findings and caveats of the study: Only about 7-25% of top clones showed up in all five tumor regions.

Sequenced material: liver tumor tissue from sampling region 3. Described subset: tumor region T3, left-lateral pole. The rearrangement joins TRBV5-6 to TRBJ2-3; 7 nucleotides agree with TRBD2. The receptor was isolated from a woman in her sixties with primary liver carcinoma and hepatitis B virus infection. Here the CDR3 reads CASSGGLNRADTQYF. For the CDR3, the DNA is TGTGCCAGCAGCGGGGGACTAAATCGCGCAGATACGCAGTATTTT. Full variable domain (outside the CDR3, taken from reference TRBV5-6 and TRBJ2-3): DAGVTQSPTHLIKTRGQQVTLRCSPKSGHDTVSWYQQALGQGPQFIFQYYEEEERQRGNFPDRFSGHQFPNYSSELNVNALLLGDSALYLCASSGGLNRADTQYFGPGTRLTVL.